This paragraph covers one TCR beta chain sequence. Germline V gene lookup returns CDR1 SNHLY and CDR2 FYNNEI. The junction had 9 bases not matched to a gene; V was cut back by 8 bases and J by 6 bases. The CDR3 sequence is 13 residues long. This sample is part of a study of CD8 T cells in Susac syndrome. Sequencing targeted TCR beta in T cells from blood (CD8+ and CD4+). The multiple sclerosis controls were treatment-naive patients, and their relapsing-remitting disease was stable or active. A quantity of roughly 0.5 to 1 ug RNA underwent reverse transcription using random hexamers. From the immunoSEQ multiplex PCR reads, TCRdb called clonotypes with MiXCR, one entry per CDR3 protein. The data show hundreds of thousands of distinct CDR3 sequences, around 93% seen once.

This rearrangement joins TRBV2 to TRBJ1-2, with TRBD1 matching 7 bases. Material for sequencing was CD4+ T cells from PBMCs. The TCR sequence derives from a human donor with multiple sclerosis. CDR3: CASLDRALDGYTF. The CDR3 nucleotides read TGTGCCAGCCTAGACAGGGCCTTAGATGGCTACACCTTC.